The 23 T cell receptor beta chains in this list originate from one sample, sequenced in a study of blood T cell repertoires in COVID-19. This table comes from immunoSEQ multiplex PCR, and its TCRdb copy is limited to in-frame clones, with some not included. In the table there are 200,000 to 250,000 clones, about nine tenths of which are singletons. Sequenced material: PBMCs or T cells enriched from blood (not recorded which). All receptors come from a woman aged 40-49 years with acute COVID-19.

CDR3 sequence reads: CASFGGAGQLGNTIYF. In nucleotides, the CDR3 is TGTGCCAGCTTCGGGGGTGCAGGGCAGCTTGGAAACACCATATATTTT. V gene TRBV5-4 combines with J gene TRBJ1-3, with a weak D call TRBD1 (5 bases). Germline V gene lookup returns CDR1 SGHNT and CDR2 YYREEE (reference sequence). Trimming cost V 7 bases and J 3 bases, with 20 bases left between them. The CDR3 is 16 residues long.

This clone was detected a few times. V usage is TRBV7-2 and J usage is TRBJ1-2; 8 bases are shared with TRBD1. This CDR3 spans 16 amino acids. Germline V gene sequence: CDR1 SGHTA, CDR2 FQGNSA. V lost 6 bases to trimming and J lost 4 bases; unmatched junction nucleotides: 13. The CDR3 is CASSFTGGGSLYGYTF. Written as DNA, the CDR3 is TGTGCCAGCAGTTTCACAGGGGGAGGCAGCCTCTATGGCTACACCTTC.

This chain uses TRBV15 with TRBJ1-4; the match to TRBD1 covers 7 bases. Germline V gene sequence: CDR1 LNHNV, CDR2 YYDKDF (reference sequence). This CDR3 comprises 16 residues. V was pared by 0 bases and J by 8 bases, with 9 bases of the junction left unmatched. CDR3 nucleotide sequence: TGTGCCACCAGCAGAGAAGGGTCAGGGGGTGGAGAAAAACTGTTTTTT. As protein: CATSREGSGGGEKLFF.

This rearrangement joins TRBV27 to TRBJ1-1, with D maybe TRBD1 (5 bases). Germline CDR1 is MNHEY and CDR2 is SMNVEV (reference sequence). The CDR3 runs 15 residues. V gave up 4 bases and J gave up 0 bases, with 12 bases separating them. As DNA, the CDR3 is TGTGCCAGCAGTTCCCTGGGGGGGATGAACACTGAAGCTTTCTTT. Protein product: CASSSLGGMNTEAFF.

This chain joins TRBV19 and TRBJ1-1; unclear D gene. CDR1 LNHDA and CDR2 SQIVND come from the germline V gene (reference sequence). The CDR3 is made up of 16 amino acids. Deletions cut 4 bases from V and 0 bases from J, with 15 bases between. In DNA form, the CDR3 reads TGTGCCAGTAGTACCCCGGGGAGCCCGGTGAACACTGAAGCTTTCTTT. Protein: CASSTPGSPVNTEAFF. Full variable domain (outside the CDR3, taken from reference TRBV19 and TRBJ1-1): DGGITQSPKYLFRKEGQNVTLSCEQNLNHDAMYWYRQDPGQGLRLIYYSQIVNDFQKGDIAEGYSVSREKKESFPLTVTSAQKNPTAFYLCASSTPGSPVNTEAFFGQGTRLTVV.

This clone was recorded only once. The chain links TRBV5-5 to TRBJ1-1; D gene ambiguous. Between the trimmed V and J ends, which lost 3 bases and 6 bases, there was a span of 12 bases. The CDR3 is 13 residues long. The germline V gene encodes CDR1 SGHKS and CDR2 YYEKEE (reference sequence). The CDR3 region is CASSYIGSAEAFF. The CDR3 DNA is TGTGCCAGCAGCTATATAGGAAGCGCTGAAGCTTTCTTT.

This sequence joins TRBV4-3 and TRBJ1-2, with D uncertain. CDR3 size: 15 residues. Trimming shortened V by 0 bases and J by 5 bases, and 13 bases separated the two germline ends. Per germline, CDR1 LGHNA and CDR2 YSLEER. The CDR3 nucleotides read TGCGCCAGCAGCCAAGATCTAGGAGGGCAGTATGGCTACACCTTC. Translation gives CASSQDLGGQYGYTF.

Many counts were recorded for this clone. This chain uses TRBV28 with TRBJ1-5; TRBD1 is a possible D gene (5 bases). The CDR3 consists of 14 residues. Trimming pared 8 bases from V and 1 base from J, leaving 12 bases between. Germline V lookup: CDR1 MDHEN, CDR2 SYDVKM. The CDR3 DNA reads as TGTGCCAGCCAGATGGCAGGGAGCAATCAGCCCCAGCATTTT. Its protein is CASQMAGSNQPQHF.

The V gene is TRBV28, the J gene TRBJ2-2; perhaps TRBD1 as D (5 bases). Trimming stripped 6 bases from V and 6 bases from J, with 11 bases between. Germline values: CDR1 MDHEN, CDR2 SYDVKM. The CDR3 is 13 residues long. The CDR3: CASRPQGAGELFF. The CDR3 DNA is TGTGCCAGCAGACCCCAGGGTGCCGGGGAGCTGTTTTTT.

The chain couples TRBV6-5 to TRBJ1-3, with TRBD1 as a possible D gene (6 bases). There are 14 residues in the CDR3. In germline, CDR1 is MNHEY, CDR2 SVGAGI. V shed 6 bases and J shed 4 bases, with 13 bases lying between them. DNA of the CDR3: TGTGCCAGCAGGTTACAGGGAGAAGGAAACACCATATATTTT. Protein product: CASRLQGEGNTIYF.

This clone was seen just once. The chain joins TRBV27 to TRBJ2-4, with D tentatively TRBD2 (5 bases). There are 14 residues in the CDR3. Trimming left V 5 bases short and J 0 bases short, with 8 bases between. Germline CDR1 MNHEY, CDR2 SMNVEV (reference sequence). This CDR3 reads CASSDGLAKNIQYF. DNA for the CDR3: TGTGCCAGCAGTGACGGACTAGCCAAAAACATTCAGTACTTC.

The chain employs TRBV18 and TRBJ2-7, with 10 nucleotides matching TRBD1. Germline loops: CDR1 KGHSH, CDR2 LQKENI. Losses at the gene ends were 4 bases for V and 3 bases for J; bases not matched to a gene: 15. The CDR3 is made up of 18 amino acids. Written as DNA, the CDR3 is TGTGCCAGCTCACTCGCACATATTAGGGGACAGGGGAGCTACGAGCAGTACTTC. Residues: CASSLAHIRGQGSYEQYF.

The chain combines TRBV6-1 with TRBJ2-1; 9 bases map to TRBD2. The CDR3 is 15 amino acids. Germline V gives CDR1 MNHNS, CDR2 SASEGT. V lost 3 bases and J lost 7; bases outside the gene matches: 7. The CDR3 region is CASSDWRGGRNEQFF. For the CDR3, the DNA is TGTGCCAGCAGTGATTGGCGGGGGGGAAGGAATGAGCAGTTCTTC.

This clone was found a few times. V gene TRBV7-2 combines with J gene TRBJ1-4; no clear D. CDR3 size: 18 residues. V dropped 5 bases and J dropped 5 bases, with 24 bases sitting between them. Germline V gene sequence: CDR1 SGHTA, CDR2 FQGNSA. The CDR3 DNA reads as TGTGCCAGCAGCCCCGGGTGGAGGGCCCGCACTATGAATGAAAAACTGTTTTTT. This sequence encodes CASSPGWRARTMNEKLFF.

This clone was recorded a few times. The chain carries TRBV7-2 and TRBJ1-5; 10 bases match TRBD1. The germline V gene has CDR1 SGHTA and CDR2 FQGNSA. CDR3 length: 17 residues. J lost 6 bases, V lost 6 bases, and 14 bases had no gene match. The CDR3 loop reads CASSGLPQTGGLQPQHF. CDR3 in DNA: TGTGCCAGCAGTGGCCTCCCTCAGACAGGGGGCCTTCAGCCCCAGCATTTT.

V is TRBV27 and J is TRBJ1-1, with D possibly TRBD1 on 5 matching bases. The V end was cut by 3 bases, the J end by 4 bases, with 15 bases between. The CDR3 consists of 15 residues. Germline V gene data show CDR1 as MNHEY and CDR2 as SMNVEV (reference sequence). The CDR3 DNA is TGTGCCAGCAGTTTCTTTGTAGGCAGGGCCACTGAAGCTTTCTTT. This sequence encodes CASSFFVGRATEAFF.

DNA for the CDR3: TGCAGCGTTGAGCAACGACAAAGGGGGGGCGGGGAGCTGTTTTTT. It is translated as CSVEQRQRGGGELFF. The chain has TRBV29-1 and TRBJ2-2; TRBD2 is a possible D gene (7 bases). CDR3 length: 15 residues. Germline CDR1 reads SQVTM; CDR2 reads ANQGSEA. Trimming took off 3 bases at V and 7 bases at J, with 18 bases between the two ends.

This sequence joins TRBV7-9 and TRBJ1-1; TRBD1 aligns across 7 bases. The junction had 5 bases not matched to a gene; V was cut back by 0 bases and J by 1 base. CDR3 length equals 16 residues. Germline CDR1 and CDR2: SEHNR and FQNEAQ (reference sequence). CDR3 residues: CASSLARTGPNTEAFF. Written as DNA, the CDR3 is TGTGCCAGCAGCTTAGCGCGGACAGGTCCGAACACTGAAGCTTTCTTT.

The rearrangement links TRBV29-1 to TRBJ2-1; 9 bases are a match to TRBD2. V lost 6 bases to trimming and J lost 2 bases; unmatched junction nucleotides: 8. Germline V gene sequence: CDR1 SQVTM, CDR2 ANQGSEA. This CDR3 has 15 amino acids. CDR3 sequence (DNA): TGCAGCGTCAGACTAGCGGAAAACCCCTACAATGAGCAGTTCTTC. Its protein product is CSVRLAENPYNEQFF.

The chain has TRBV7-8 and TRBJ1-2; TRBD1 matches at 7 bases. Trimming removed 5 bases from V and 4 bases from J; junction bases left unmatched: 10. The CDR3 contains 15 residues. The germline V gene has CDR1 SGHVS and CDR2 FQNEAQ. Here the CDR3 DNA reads TGTGCCAGCAGCCCCGACAGGGCTCCCCCCTATGGCTACACCTTC. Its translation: CASSPDRAPPYGYTF.

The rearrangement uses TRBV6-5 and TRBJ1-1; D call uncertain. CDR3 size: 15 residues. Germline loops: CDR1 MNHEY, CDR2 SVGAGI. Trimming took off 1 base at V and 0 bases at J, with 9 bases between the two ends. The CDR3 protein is CASSYWGEMNTEAFF. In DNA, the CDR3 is TGTGCCAGCAGTTACTGGGGAGAGATGAACACTGAAGCTTTCTTT.

CDR3 sequence reads: CASSPTQGSRSGNTIYF. CDR3 sequence (DNA): TGTGCCAGCTCACCGACACAGGGTTCACGCTCTGGAAACACCATATATTTT. The chain recombines TRBV18 with TRBJ1-3; D is perhaps TRBD1 (6 bases). The germline gives CDR1 KGHSH, CDR2 LQKENI. This CDR3 region has 17 residues. V was shortened by 3 bases and J by 0 bases, with 15 bases between the two germline ends.

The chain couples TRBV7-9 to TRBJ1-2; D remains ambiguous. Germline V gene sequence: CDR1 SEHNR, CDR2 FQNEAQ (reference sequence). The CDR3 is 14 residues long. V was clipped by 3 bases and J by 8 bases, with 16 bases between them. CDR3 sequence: CASSLNREVGGYTF. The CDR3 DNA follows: TGTGCCAGCAGCTTGAACCGGGAAGTTGGCGGCTACACCTTC.